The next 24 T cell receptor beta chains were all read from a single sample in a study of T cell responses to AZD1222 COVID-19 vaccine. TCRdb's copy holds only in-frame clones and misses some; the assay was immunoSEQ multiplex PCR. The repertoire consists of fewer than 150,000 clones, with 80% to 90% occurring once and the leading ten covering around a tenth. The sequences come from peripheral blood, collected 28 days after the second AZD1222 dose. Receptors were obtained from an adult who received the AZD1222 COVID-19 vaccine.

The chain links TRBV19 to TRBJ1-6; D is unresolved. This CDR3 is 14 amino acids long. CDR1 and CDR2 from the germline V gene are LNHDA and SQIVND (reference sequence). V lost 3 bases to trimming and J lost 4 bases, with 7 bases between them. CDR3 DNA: TGTGCCAGTAGTATCGGTCGTTATAATTCACCCCTCCACTTT. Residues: CASSIGRYNSPLHF.

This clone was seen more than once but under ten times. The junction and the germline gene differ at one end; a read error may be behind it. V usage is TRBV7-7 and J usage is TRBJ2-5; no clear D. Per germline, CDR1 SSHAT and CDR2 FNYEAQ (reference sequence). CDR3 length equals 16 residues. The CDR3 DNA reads TGTGCTAGCAGCTTAGGTGTCATTAGGTACCAAGAGACCCAGTACTTC. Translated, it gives CASSLGVIRYQETQYF.

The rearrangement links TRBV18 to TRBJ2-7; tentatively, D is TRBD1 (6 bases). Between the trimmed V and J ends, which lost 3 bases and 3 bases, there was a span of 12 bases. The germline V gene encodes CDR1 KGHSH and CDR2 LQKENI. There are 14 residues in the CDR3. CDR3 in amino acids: CASSPGRGDYEQYF. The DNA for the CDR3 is TGTGCCAGCTCACCTGGCAGGGGTGACTACGAGCAGTACTTC.

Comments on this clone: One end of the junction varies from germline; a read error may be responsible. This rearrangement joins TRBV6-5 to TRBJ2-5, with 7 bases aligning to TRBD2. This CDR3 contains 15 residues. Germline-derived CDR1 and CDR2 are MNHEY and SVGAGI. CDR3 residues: CASSDSGRARETQYF. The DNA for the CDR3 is TGTGCCAGCAGTGACTCAGGGAGGGCCCGGGAGACCCAGTACTTC.

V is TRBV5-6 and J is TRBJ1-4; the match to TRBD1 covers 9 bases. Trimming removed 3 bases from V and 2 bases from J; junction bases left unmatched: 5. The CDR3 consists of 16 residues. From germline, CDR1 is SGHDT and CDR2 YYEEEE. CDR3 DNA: TGTGCCAGCAGCTCGGGGACAGGGATTACTAATGAAAAACTGTTTTTT. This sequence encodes CASSSGTGITNEKLFF.

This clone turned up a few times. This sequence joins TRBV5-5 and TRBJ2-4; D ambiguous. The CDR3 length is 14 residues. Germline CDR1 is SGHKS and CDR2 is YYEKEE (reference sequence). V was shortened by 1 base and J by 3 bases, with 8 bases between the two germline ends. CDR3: CASSLPSDKNIQYF. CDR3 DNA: TGTGCCAGCAGCTTGCCCTCCGACAAAAACATTCAGTACTTC. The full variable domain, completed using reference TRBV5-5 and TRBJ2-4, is DAGVTQSPTHLIKTRGQQVTLRCSPISGHKSVSWYQQVLGQGPQFIFQYYEKEERGRGNFPDRFSARQFPNYSSELNVNALLLGDSALYLCASSLPSDKNIQYFGAGTRLSVL.

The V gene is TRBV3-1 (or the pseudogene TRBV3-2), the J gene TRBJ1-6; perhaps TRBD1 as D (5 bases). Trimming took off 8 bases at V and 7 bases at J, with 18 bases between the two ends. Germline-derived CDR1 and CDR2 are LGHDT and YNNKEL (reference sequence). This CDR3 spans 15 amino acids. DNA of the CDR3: TGTGCCAGCTCCCCCGTTTTTTGGGGGAATTCACCCCTCCACTTT. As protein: CASSPVFWGNSPLHF.

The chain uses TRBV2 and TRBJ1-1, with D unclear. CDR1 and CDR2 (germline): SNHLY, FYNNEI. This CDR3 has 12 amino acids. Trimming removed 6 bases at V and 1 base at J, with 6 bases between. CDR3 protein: CASRRPNTEAFF. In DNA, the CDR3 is TGTGCCAGCAGGCGGCCGAACACTGAAGCTTTCTTT.

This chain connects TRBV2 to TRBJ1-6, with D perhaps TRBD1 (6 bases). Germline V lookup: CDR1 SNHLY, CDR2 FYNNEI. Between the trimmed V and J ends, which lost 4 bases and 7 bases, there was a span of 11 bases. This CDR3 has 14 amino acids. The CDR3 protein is CASSVQGGNSPLHF. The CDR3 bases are TGTGCCAGCAGTGTACAGGGAGGGAATTCACCCCTCCACTTT.

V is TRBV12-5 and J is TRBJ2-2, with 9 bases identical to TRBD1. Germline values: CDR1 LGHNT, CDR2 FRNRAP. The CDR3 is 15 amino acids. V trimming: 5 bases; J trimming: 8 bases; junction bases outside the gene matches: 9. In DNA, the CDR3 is TGTGCTAGTGGTGCCTCCTACAGGGGGCTGGGGGAGCTGTTTTTT. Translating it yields CASGASYRGLGELFF.

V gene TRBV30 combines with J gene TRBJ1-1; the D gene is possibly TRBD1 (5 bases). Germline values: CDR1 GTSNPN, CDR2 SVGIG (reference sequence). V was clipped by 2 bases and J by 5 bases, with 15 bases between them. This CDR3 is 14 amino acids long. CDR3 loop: CAWSTGGVETEAFF. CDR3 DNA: TGTGCCTGGAGTACCGGGGGGGTGGAGACTGAAGCTTTCTTT.

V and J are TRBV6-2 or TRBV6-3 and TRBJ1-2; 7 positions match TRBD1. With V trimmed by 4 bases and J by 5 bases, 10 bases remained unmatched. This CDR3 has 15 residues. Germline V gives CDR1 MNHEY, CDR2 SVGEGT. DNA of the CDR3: TGTGCCAGCAGTTCCACAAAACAGGGGAAGTATGGCTACACCTTC. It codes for CASSSTKQGKYGYTF.

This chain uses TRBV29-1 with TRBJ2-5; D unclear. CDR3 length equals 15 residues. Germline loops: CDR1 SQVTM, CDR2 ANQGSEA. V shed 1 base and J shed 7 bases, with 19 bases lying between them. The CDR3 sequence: CSVEVWAPTVGTQYF. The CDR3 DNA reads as TGCAGCGTTGAAGTGTGGGCCCCCACCGTGGGGACCCAGTACTTC. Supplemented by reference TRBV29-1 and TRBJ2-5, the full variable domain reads SAVISQKPSRDICQRGTSLTIQCQVDSQVTMMFWYRQQPGQSLTLIATANQGSEATYESGFVIDKFPISRPNLTFSTLTVSNMSPEDSSIYLCSVEVWAPTVGTQYFGPGTRLLVL.

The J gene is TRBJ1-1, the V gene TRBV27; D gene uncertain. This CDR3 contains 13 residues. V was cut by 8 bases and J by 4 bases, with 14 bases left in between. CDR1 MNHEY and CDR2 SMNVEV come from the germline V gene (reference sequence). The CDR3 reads CASALRERTEAFF. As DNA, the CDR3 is TGTGCCAGCGCCCTGCGGGAGCGCACTGAAGCTTTCTTT.

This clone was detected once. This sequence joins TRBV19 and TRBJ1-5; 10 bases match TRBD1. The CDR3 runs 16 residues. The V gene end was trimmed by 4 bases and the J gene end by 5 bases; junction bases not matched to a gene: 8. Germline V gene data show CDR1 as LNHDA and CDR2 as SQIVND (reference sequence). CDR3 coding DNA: TGTGCCAGTAGTAAACCGGGACAGGGGCTGGATCAGCCCCAGCATTTT. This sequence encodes CASSKPGQGLDQPQHF.

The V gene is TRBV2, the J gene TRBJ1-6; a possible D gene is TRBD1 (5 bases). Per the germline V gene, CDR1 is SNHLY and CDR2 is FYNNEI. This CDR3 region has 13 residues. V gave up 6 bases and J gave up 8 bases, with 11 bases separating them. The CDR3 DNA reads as TGTGCCAGCAGCCTCTCCAGGGATTCACCCCTCCACTTT. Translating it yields CASSLSRDSPLHF.

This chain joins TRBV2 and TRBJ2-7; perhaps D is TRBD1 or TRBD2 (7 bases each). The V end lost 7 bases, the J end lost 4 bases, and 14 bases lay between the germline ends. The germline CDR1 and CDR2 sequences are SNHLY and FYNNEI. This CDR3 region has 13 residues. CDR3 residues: CASKDRREYEQYF. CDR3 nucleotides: TGTGCCAGCAAGGACAGGCGGGAGTACGAGCAGTACTTC.

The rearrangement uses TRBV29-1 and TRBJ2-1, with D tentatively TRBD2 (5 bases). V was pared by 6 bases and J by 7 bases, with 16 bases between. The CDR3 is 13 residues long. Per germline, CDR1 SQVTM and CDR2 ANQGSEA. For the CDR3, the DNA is TGCAGCGTCGGCCGCCGGACTGCTAATGAGCAGTTCTTC. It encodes CSVGRRTANEQFF.

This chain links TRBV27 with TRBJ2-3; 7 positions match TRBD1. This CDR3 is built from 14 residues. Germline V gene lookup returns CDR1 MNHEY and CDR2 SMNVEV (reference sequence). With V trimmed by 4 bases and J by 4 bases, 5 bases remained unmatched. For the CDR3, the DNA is TGTGCCAGCAGTTACACAGGGGCACCAGATACGCAGTATTTT. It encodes CASSYTGAPDTQYF.

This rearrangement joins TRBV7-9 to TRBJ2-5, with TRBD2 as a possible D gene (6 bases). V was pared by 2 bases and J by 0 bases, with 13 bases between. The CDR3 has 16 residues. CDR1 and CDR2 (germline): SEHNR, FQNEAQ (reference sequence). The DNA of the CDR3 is TGTGCCAGCAGCTTATTTAGCGGTATTTACCAAGAGACCCAGTACTTC. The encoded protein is CASSLFSGIYQETQYF.

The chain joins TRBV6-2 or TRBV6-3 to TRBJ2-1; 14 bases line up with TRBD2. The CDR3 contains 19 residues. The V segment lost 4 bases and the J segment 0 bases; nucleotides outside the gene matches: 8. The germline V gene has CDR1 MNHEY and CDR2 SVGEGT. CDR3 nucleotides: TGTGCCAGCAGTTCGCGGACTAGCGGGAGGATCAGCTCCTACAATGAGCAGTTCTTC. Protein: CASSSRTSGRISSYNEQFF.

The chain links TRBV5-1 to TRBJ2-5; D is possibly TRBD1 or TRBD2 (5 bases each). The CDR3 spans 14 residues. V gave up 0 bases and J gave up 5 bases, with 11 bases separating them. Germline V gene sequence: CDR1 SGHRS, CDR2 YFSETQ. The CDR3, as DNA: TGCGCCAGCAGCTTGGAACGGGGCGGGGAGACCCAGTACTTC. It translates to CASSLERGGETQYF.

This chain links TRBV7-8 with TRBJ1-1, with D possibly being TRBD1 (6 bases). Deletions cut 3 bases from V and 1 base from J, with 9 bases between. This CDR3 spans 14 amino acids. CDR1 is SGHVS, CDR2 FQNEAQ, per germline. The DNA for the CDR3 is TGTGCCAGCAGCTTCATGACAGGGAACACTGAAGCTTTCTTT. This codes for CASSFMTGNTEAFF.

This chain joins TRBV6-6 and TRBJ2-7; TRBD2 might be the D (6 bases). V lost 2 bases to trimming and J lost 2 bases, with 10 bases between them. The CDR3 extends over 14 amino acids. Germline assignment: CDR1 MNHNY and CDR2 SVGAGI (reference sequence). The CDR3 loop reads CASSYAGSPYEQYF. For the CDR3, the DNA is TGTGCCAGCAGTTACGCCGGGAGCCCCTACGAGCAGTACTTC.